This T cell receptor (beta chain) emerged from a study of regulatory T cells in long-lasting Graves disease. Study conclusions and caveats: With persistent disease, TRBV28, TRBJ1-2 and TRBJ2-5 were the favored segments.

CDR3-region Arm-PCR and iRepertoire HTBI primers produced the TCR beta libraries. Each CDR3 protein is one row after TCRdb ran MiXCR on the multiplex PCR reads. The repertoire holds around 480,000 distinct CDR3 sequences, with roughly 17% as singletons. This clonotype occurred many times. The antigen is undetermined. The germline CDR1 and CDR2 sequences are DFQATT and SNEGSKA (reference sequence). V gave up 1 base and J gave up 5 bases; unmatched junction bases: 3. CDR3 length equals 14 residues. The time point: newly diagnosed GD, antithyroid drugs for less than 3 months. The TCR library was prepared using RNA isolated from PBMCs. The data also belong to a second study, concerning T cells in Graves' hyperthyroidism and ophthalmopathy.

This sample comprised peripheral blood mononuclear cells (PBMCs), obtained at new diagnosis, from a patient treated with antithyroid drugs. The TCR originated in a man aged 40-50 years with Graves disease. The chain is built from TRBV20-1 and TRBJ2-5; 11 nucleotides line up with TRBD2. In DNA, the CDR3 is TGCAGTGCTAGAGTAGCGGGAGGGGGTGAGACCCAGTACTTC. Amino acids: CSARVAGGGETQYF.